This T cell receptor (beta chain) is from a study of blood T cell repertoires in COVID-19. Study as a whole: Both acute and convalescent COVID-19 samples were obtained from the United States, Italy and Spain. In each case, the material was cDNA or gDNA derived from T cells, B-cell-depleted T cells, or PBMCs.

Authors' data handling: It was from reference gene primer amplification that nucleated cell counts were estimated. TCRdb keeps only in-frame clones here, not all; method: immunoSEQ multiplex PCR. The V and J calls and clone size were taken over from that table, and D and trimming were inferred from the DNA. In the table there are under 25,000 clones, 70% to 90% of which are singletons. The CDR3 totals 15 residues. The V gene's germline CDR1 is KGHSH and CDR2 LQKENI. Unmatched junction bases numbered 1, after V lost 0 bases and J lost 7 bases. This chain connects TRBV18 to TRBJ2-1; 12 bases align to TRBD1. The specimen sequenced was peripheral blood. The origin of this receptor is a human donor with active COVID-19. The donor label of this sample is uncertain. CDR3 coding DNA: TGTGCCAGCTCACCACCGGGACAGGGGGCAAATGAGCAGTTCTTC. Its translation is CASSPPGQGANEQFF.